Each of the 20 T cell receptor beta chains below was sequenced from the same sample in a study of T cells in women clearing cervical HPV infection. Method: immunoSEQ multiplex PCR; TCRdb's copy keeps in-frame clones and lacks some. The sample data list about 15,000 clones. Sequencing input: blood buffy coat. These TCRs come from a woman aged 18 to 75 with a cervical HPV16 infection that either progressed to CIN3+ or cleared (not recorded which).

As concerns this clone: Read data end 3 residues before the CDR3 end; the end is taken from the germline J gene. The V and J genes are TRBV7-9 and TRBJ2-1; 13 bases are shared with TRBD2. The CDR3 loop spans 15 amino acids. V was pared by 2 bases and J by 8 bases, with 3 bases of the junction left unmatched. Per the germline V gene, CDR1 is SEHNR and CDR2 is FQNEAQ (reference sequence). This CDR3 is CASSLTGLAGYEQFF. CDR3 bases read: TGTGCCAGCAGCTTAACGGGACTAGCGGGGTATGAG.

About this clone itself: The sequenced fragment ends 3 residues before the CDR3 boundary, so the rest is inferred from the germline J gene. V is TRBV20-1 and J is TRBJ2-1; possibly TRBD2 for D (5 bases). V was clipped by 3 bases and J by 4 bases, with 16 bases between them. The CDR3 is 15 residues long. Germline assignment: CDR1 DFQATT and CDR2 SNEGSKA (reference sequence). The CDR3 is CSASSHETGYNEQFF. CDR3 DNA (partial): TGCAGTGCTAGCTCCCATGAAACGGGGTACAATGAG.

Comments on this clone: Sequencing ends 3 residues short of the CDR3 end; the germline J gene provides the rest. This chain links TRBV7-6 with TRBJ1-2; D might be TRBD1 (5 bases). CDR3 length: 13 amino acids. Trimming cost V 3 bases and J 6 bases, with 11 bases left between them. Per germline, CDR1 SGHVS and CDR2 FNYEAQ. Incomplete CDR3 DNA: TGTGCCAGCAGCTTGGGACTGAGTGATGGC. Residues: CASSLGLSDG. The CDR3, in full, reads CASSLGLSDGYTF.

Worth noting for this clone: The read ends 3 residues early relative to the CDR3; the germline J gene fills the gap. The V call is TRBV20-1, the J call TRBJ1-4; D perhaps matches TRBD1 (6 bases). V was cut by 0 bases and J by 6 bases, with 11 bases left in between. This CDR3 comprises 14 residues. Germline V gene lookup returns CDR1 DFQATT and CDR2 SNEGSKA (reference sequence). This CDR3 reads CSAREGGGYEKLFF. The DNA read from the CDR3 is TGCAGTGCTAGAGAAGGGGGGGGTTATGAAAAA.

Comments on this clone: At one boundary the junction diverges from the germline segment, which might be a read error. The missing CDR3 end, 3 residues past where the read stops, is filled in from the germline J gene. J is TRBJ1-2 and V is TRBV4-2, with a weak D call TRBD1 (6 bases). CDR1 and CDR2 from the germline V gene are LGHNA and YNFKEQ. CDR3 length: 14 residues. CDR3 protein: CASSQDWTASGYTF. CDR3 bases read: TGCGCCAGCAGCCAAGATTGGACAGCCTCTGGC.

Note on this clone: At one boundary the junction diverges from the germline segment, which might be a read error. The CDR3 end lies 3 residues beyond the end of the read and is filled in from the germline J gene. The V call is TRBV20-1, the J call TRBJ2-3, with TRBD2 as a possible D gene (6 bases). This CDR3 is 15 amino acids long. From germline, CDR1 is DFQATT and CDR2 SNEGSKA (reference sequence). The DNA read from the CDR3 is TGCAGTGCTAGAGATGATCGTGGGGGGTCAGAGACG. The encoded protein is CSARDDRGGSET. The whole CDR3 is CSARDDRGGSETQYF.

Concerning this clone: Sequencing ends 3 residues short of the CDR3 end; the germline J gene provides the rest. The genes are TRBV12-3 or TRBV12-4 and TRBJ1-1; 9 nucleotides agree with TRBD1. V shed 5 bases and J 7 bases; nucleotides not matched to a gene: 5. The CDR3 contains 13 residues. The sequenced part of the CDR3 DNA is TGTGCCAGCAGTGGACAGGGGCGCGGTGAA. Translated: CASSGQGRGE. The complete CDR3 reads CASSGQGRGEAFF.

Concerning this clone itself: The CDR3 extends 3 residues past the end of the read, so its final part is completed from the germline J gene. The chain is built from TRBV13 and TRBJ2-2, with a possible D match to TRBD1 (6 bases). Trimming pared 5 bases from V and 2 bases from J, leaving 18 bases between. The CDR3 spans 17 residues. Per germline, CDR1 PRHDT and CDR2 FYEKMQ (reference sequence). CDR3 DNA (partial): TGTGCCAGCAGCCCCCAATTTCTCGGGACAAACACCGGGGAG. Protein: CASSPQFLGTNTGE. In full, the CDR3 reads CASSPQFLGTNTGELFF.

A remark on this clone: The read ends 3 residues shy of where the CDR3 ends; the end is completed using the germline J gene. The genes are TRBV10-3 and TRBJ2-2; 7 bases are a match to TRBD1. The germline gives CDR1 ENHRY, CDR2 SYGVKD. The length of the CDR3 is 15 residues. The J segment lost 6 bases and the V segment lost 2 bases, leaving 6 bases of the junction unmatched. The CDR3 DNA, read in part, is TGTGCCATCAGTGAGGGAGACAGGGTGGCCGGGGAG. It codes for CAISEGDRVAGE. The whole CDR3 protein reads CAISEGDRVAGELFF.

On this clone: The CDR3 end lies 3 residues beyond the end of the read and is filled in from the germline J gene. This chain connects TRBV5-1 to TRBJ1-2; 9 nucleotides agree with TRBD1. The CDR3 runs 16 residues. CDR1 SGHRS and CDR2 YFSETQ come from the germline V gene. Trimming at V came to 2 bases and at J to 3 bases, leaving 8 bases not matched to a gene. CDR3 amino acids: CASSFHRDRVDYGYTF. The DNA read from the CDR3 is TGCGCCAGCAGCTTTCACCGGGACAGGGTTGACTATGGC.

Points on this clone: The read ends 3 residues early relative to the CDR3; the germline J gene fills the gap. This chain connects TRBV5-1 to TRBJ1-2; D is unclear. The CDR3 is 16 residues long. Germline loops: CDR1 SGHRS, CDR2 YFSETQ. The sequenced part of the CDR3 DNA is TGCGCCAGCAGCTTGCCCTCTAGCGGGAACTCCTACGAC. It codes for CASSLPSSGNSYD. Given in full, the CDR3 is CASSLPSSGNSYDYTF.

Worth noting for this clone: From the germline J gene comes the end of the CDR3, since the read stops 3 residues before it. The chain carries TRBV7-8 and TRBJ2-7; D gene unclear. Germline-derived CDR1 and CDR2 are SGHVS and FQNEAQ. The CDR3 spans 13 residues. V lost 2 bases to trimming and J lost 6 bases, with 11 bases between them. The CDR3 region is CASSLSDPGEQYF. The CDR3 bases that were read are TGTGCCAGCAGCTTATCGGATCCAGGCGAG.

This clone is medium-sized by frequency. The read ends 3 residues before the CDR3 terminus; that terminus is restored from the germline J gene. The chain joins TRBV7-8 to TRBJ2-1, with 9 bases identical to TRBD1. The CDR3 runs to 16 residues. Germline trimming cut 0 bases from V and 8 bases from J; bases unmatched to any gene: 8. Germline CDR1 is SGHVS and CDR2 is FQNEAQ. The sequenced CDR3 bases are TGTGCCAGCAGCTTAGCTCGGGACAGGGTGATCGATGAG. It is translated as CASSLARDRVIDE. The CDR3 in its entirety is CASSLARDRVIDEQFF. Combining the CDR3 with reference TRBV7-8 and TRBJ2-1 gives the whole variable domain GAGVSQSPRYKVAKRGQDVALRCDPISGHVSLFWYQQALGQGPEFLTYFQNEAQLDKSGLPSDRFFAERPEGSVSTLKIQRTQQEDSAVYLCASSLARDRVIDEQFFGPGTRLTVL.

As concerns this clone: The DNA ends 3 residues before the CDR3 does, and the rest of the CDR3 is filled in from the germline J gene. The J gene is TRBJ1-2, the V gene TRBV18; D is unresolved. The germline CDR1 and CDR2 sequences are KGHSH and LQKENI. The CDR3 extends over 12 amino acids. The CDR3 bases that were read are TGTGCCAGCTCACCACCCACAGATACC. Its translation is CASSPPTDT. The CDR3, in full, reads CASSPPTDTYTF.

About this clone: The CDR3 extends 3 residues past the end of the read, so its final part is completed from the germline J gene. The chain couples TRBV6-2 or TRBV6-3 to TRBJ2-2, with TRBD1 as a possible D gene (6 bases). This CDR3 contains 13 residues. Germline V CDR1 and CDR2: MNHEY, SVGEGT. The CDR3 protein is CATHGGFFSPLFF. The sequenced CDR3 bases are TGTGCCACCCATGGGGGCTTCTTTTCACCG.

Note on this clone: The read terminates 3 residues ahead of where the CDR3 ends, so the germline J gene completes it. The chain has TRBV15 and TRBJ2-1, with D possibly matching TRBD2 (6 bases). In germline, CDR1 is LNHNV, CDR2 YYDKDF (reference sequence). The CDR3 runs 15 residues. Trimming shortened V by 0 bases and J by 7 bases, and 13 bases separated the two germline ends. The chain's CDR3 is CATSRDGGAVNEQFF. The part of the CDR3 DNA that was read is TGTGCCACCAGCAGAGACGGGGGAGCGGTTAATGAG.

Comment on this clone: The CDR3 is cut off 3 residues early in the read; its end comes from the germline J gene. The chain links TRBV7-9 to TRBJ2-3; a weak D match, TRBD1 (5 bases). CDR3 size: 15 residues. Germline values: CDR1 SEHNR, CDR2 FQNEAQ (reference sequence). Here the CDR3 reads CASSLGHRSNQPQYF. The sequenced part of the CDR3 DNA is TGTGCCAGCAGCTTAGGGCACAGGAGCAATCAGCCG. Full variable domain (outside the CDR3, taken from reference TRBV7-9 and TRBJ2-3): DTGVSQNPRHKITKRGQNVTFRCDPISEHNRLYWYRQTLGQGPEFLTYFQNEAQLEKSRLLSDRFSAERPKGSFSTLEIQRTEQGDSAMYLCASSLGHRSNQPQYFGPGTRLTVL.

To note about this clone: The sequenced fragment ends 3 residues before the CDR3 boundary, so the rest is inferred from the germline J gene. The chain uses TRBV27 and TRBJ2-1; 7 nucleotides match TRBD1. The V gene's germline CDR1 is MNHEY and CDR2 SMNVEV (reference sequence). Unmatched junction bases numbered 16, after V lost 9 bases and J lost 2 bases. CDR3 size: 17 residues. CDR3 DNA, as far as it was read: TGTGCCAGTAGAAAACAGGGACAGATGTTCCCCTACAATGAG. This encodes CASRKQGQMFPYNE. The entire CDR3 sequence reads CASRKQGQMFPYNEQFF.

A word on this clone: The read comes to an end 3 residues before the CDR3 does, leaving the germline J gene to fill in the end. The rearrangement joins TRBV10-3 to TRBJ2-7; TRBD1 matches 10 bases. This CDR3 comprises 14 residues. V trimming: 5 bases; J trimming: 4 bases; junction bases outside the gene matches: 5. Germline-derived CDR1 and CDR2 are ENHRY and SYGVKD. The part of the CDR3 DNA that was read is TGTGCCATCAGTTCCGGGACAGGGGTTTACGAG. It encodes CAISSGTGVYE. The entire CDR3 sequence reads CAISSGTGVYEQYF.

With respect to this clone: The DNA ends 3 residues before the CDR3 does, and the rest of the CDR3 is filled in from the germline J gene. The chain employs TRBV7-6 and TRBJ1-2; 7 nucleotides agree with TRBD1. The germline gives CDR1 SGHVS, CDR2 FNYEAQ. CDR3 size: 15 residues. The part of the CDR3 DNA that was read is TGTGCCAGCAGCTCGGCGAGGACAGGCGCATCAGTC. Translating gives CASSSARTGASV. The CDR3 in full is CASSSARTGASVYTF.